These 18 T cell receptor beta chains share one sample of origin, sequenced in a study of T cells in Graves' hyperthyroidism and ophthalmopathy (dated by TCRdb to between 2018 and 2021). Library preparation was by multiplex PCR. Sequenced on an Illumina HiSeq 2000. The TCR beta CDR3 regions were amplified from RNA transcripts. The first round of RT-PCR for the TCR CDR3 was performed with the HTBI primer set and the Qiagen OneStep RT-PCR kit. TCRdb ran its own pipeline on the public reads, namely fastp trimming at Q25 and MiXCR clone calling, and kept in-frame beta chains. Rows merge per CDR3 protein into single entries with the most common DNA and genes. The sample includes around 250,000 distinct CDR3 sequences, with roughly 17% observed a single time. The biggest ten clones account for about 29% of the sample. What was sequenced was blood. The receptors here all came from a woman younger than 30 with Graves' ophthalmopathy.

This clonotype has only a few counts. The CDR3 DNA reads TGCGCCAGCAGTTCCGCGGGGGAGATCCCTACGAAGCAGTACTTC. Protein sequence: CASSSAGEIPTKQYF. This chain joins TRBV10-2 and TRBJ2-7; 7 bases match TRBD2. The CDR3 loop spans 15 amino acids. The J segment lost 8 bases and the V segment lost 5 bases, leaving 15 bases of the junction unmatched. The germline gives CDR1 WSHSY, CDR2 SAAADI.

In this sample, this clonotype turned up many times. The J gene is TRBJ2-5, the V gene TRBV7-2; TRBD2 might be the D (5 bases). Germline V gene lookup returns CDR1 SGHTA and CDR2 FQGNSA. This CDR3 region has 17 residues. Deletions cut 0 bases from V and 7 bases from J, with 21 bases between. CDR3 coding DNA: TGTGCCAGCAGCTTAGCTTCAGGAGGCCGGGGTTTGTGGACCCAGTACTTC. Translating it yields CASSLASGGRGLWTQYF.

The chain is built from TRBV20-1 and TRBJ1-5; TRBD1 aligns across 11 bases. V shed 7 bases, J shed 8 bases, and the junction held 7 bases outside the gene matches. In germline, CDR1 is DFQATT, CDR2 SNEGSKA (reference sequence). The CDR3 runs to 13 residues. Here the CDR3 reads CSGTGGGFEPQHF. CDR3 nucleotides: TGCAGTGGGACAGGGGGCGGGTTCGAGCCCCAGCATTTT.

This clonotype was picked up many times. The gene calls are TRBV10-3 and TRBJ1-1; weak D call: TRBD1 (6 bases). The germline V and J ends were trimmed by 6 bases and 8 bases, with 16 bases remaining between them. The germline V gene has CDR1 ENHRY and CDR2 SYGVKD. The CDR3 consists of 13 residues. Written as DNA, the CDR3 is TGTGCCATCAGGGGGACACACTACCTCGAAGCTTTCTTT. This codes for CAIRGTHYLEAFF.

This clonotype was seen at least ten times. The chain carries TRBV7-2 and TRBJ2-1; 13 positions match TRBD2. CDR3 length: 17 amino acids. V lost 5 bases to trimming and J lost 4 bases; unmatched junction nucleotides: 8. Germline V CDR1 and CDR2: SGHTA, FQGNSA. The CDR3 nucleotides read TGTGCCAGCAGCCACTTGGGACTAGCGGGAAGTTACAATGAGCAGTTCTTC. It encodes CASSHLGLAGSYNEQFF.

This clonotype has ten or more counts. The CDR3 coding sequence is TGTGCCAGCAGCGCCATAACCTTGACAAAACTAGAGACCCAGTACTTC. It codes for CASSAITLTKLETQYF. The chain uses TRBV3-1 and TRBJ2-5; D gene uncertain. Germline CDR1 LGHDT, CDR2 YNNKEL (reference sequence). The ends were cut back, 5 bases at V and 4 bases at J, with 20 bases in the middle. CDR3 length: 16 residues.

This clonotype was recorded many times. The CDR3 here is CASSESTVTLYGYTF. The CDR3 DNA reads as TGTGCCAGCAGTGAATCGACAGTTACCCTATATGGCTACACCTTC. J is TRBJ1-2 and V is TRBV6-1, with a tentative D call TRBD1 (5 bases). Germline V gene data show CDR1 as MNHNS and CDR2 as SASEGT. This CDR3 is built from 15 residues. Trimming left V 2 bases short and J 5 bases short, with 15 bases between.

The sample holds a few counts of this clonotype. CDR3 protein: CASSLRLADISYEQYF. The CDR3 DNA reads as TGTGCCAGTAGTTTACGACTAGCGGATATATCCTACGAGCAGTACTTC. The V gene is TRBV19, the J gene TRBJ2-7, with TRBD2 matching over 9 bases. The length of the CDR3 is 16 residues. Germline CDR1 is LNHDA and CDR2 is SQIVND (reference sequence). V shed 5 bases and J 1 base; nucleotides not matched to a gene: 9.

This clonotype was detected many times. This sequence joins TRBV19 and TRBJ1-1, with D perhaps matching TRBD1 (5 bases). V dropped 6 bases and J dropped 1 base, with 15 bases sitting between them. The CDR3 has 15 residues. CDR1 is LNHDA and CDR2 is SQIVND in the germline V gene (reference sequence). CDR3 coding DNA: TGTGCCAGTAGGGCCCTAAAGACAGCGAACACTGAAGCTTTCTTT. The encoded protein is CASRALKTANTEAFF.

This clonotype was counted at least ten times. The J gene is TRBJ1-2, the V gene TRBV5-6, with 7 positions matching TRBD1. Germline trimming cut 5 bases from V and 4 bases from J; bases unmatched to any gene: 5. The CDR3 is 13 amino acids. Per the germline V gene, CDR1 is SGHDT and CDR2 is YYEEEE. CDR3 loop: CASRGTERYGYTF. The CDR3 DNA sequence: TGTGCCAGCAGGGGGACAGAACGCTATGGCTACACCTTC.

Only a few counts were recorded for this clonotype. The chain uses TRBV19 and TRBJ2-2; maybe TRBD1 (6 bases). This CDR3 is built from 15 residues. Germline CDR1 LNHDA, CDR2 SQIVND (reference sequence). The V end lost 6 bases, the J end lost 4 bases, and 15 bases lay between the germline ends. In DNA, the CDR3 is TGTGCCAGTAGATTCGACAGGTCCTCCACCGGGGAGCTGTTTTTT. As protein: CASRFDRSSTGELFF.

V usage is TRBV20-1 and J usage is TRBJ1-1, with 7 bases aligning to TRBD1. This CDR3 comprises 13 residues. The V gene end was trimmed by 6 bases and the J gene end by 4 bases; junction bases not matched to a gene: 8. Germline V gene data show CDR1 as DFQATT and CDR2 as SNEGSKA (reference sequence). The CDR3 spells CSAVRGSGTEAFF. DNA of the CDR3: TGCAGTGCCGTCAGGGGGTCGGGCACTGAAGCTTTCTTT.

The table lists this clonotype with many counts. This sequence joins TRBV29-1 and TRBJ1-1; D ambiguous. Germline values: CDR1 SQVTM, CDR2 ANQGSEA. The ends were cut back, 4 bases at V and 2 bases at J, with 8 bases in the middle. This CDR3 region has 12 residues. The DNA for the CDR3 is TGCAGCGTTGGTATGGAAAACACTGAAGCTTTCTTT. Amino acids: CSVGMENTEAFF.

The chain couples TRBV28 to TRBJ2-1; 12 nucleotides line up with TRBD2. Per germline, CDR1 MDHEN and CDR2 SYDVKM. J was trimmed by 5 bases and V by 7 bases; bases with no gene match: 15. The CDR3 covers 18 residues. The CDR3, as DNA: TGTGCCAGCAACCCAACGGTGAGGACTAGCGGGACTGACAATGAGCAGTTCTTC. It codes for CASNPTVRTSGTDNEQFF.

This clonotype was counted at least ten times. The V and J genes are TRBV20-1 and TRBJ1-6, with D possibly TRBD1 on 6 matching bases. Germline V gene sequence: CDR1 DFQATT, CDR2 SNEGSKA (reference sequence). The CDR3 loop spans 16 amino acids. V lost 0 bases, J lost 9 bases, and 18 bases lay in between. The CDR3 protein is CSARDWVARGASPLHF. CDR3 nucleotide sequence: TGCAGTGCTAGAGATTGGGTCGCCAGGGGTGCTTCACCCCTCCACTTT.

The chain employs TRBV27 and TRBJ1-2; D uncertain. The CDR3 contains 21 residues. CDR1 MNHEY and CDR2 SMNVEV come from the germline V gene (reference sequence). V was trimmed by 3 bases and J by 2 bases, leaving 31 bases between them. CDR3 loop: CASSFSSIKGGLAHGNYGYTF. The CDR3 DNA follows: TGTGCCAGCAGTTTTAGCTCGATCAAGGGAGGATTAGCCCATGGAAACTATGGCTACACCTTC.

For this clonotype: Compared with germline, one end of the junction differs, possibly owing to a read error. The chain couples TRBV10-1 to TRBJ2-1; D perhaps matches TRBD1 (5 bases). Germline V lookup: CDR1 WNHNN, CDR2 SYGVQD (reference sequence). The CDR3 is made up of 12 amino acids. The CDR3 DNA follows: TGCGCCGGCAGTTTGACAAGGGGTGAGCAGTTCTTC. Translated: CAGSLTRGEQFF.

The chain's CDR3 is CASSSRGTSPTYEQYF. CDR3 bases: TGTGCCAGCAGCTCCCGGGGGACATCGCCTACCTACGAGCAGTACTTC. The V and J genes are TRBV18 and TRBJ2-7; TRBD1 or TRBD2 may be the D gene (6 bases each). There are 16 residues in the CDR3. V was trimmed by 8 bases and J by 2 bases, leaving 22 bases between them. CDR1 KGHSH and CDR2 LQKENI come from the germline V gene.